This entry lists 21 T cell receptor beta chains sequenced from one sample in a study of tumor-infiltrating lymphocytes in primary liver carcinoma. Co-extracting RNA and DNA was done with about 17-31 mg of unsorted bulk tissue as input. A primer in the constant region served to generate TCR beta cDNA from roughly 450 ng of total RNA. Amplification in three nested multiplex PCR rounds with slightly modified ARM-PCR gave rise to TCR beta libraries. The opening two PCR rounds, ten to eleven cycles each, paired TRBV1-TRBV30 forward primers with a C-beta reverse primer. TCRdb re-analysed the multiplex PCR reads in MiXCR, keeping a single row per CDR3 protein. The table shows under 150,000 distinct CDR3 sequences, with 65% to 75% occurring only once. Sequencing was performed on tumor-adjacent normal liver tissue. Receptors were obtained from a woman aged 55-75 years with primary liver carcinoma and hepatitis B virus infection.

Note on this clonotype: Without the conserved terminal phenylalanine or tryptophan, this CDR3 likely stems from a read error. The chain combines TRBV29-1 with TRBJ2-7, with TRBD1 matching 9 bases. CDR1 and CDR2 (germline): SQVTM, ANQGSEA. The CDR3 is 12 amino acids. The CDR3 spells CCASTGGYEQYL. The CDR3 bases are TGCTGCGCTTCGACAGGGGGCTACGAGCAGTACTTA.

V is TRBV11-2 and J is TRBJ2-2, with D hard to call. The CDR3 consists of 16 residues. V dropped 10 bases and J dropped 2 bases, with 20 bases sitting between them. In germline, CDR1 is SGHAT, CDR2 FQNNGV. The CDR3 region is CANSSSRSRNTGELFF. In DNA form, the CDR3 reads TGTGCCAACAGTAGTAGCAGGAGTCGTAACACCGGGGAGCTGTTTTTT.

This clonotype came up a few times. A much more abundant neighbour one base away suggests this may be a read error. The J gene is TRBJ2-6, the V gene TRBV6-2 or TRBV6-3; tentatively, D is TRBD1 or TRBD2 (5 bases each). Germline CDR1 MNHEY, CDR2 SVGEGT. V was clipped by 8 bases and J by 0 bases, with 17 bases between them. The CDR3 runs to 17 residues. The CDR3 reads CASGPQGRLSGANVLTF. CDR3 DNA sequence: TGTGCCAGCGGCCCTCAGGGACGTCTCTCTGGGGCCAACGTCCTGACTTTC.

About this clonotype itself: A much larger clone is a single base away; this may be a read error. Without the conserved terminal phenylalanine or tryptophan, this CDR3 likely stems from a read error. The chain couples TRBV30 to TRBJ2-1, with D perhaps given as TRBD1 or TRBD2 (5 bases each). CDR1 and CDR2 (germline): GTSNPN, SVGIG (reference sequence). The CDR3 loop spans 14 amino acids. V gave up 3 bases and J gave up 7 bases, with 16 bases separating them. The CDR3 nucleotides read TGTGCCTGGAGACGGGACCAACTTAAGAATGAGCAGTTCTTA. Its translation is CAWRRDQLKNEQFL.

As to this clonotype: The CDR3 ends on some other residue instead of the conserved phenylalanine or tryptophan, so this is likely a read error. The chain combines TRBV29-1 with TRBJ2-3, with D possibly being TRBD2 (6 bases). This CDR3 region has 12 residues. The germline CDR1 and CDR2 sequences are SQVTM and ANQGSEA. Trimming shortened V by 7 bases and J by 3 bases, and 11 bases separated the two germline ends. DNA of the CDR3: TGCAGCGCCTGGAGGGGTACAGATACGCAGTATATT. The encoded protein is CSAWRGTDTQYI.

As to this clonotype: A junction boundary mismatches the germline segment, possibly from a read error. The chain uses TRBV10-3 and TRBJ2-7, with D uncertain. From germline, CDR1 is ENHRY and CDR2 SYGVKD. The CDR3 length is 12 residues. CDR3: CAIGANPYEQYF. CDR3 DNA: TGTGCCATCGGTGCCAACCCCTACGAGCAATACTTC.

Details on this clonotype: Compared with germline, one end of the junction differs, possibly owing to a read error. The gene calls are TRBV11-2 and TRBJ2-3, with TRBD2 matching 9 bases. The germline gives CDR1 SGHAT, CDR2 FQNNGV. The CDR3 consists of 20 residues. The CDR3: CASSLGGLAGLRVRTVTQYF. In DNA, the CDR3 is TGTGCCAGCAGCTTAGGGGGCCTAGCGGGATTGAGAGTCCGCACAGTTACGCAGTACTTT. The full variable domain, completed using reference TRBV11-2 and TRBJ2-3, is EAGVAQSPRYKIIEKRQSVAFWCNPISGHATLYWYQQILGQGPKLLIQFQNNGVVDDSQLPKDRFSAERLKGVDSTLKIQPAKLEDSAVYLCASSLGGLAGLRVRTVTQYFGPGTRLTVL.

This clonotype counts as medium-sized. CDR3 DNA: TGTGCCAGCAGCCCCCGCCTTGGACTCCACTACGAGCAGTACTTC. Protein sequence: CASSPRLGLHYEQYF. V gene TRBV11-1 combines with J gene TRBJ2-7; possibly TRBD2 for D (5 bases). Germline values: CDR1 SGHAT, CDR2 FQDESV (reference sequence). V shed 5 bases and J shed 3 bases, with 17 bases lying between them. The CDR3 runs to 15 residues.

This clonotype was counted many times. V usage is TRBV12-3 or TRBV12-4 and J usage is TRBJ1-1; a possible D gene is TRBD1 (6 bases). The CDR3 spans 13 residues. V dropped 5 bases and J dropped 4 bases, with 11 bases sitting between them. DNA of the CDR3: TGTGCCAGCAGTAAGGGGGGGATCACTGAAGCTTTCTTT. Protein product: CASSKGGITEAFF.

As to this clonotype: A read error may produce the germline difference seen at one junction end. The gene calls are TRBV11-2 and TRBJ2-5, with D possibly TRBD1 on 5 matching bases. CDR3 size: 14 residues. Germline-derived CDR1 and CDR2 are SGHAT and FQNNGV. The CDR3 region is CVSSLQELGETQYF. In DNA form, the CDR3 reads TGTGTCAGCAGCTTACAGGAGCTGGGAGAGACCCAGTACTTC. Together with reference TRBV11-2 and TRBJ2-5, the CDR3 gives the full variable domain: EAGVAQSPRYKIIEKRQSVAFWCNPISGHATLYWYQQILGQGPKLLIQFQNNGVVDDSQLPKDRFSAERLKGVDSTLKIQPAKLEDSAVYLCVSSLQELGETQYFGPGTRLLVL.

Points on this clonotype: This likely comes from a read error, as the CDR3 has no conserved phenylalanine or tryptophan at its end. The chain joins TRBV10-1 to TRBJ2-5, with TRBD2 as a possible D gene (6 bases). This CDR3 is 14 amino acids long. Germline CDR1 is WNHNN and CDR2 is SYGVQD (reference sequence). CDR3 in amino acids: CASTEDTSLETQYI. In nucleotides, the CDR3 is TGCGCCAGCACTGAGGATACTAGCTTGGAGACCCAGTACATC.

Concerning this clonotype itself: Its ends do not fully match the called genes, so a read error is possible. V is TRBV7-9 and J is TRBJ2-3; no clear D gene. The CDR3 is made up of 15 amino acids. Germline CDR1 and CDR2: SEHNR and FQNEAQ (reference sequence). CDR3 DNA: TGTGCCAGCAGCTTCCCTGGAGTAATCACAGATACGCACTATTTT. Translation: CASSFPGVITDTHYF. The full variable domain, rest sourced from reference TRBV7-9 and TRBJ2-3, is DTGVSQNPRHKITKRGQNVTFRCDPISEHNRLYWYRQTLGQGPEFLTYFQNEAQLEKSRLLSDRFSAERPKGSFSTLEIQRTEQGDSAMYLCASSFPGVITDTHYFGPGTRLTVL.

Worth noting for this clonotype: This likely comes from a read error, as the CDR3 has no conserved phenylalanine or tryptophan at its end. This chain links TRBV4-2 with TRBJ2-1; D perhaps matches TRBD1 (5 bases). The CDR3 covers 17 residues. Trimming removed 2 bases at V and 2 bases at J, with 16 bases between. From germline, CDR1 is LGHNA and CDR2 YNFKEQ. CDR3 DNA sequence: TGTGCCAGCAGCCAAAGAAGGAAAGGGGTAACCTACAATGAGCAGTTCTAC. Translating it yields CASSQRRKGVTYNEQFY.

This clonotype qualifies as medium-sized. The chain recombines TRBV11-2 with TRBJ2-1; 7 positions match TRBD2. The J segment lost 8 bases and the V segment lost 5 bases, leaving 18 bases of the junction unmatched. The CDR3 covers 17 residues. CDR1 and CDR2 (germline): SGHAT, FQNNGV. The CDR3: CASSPFPPPTAGDEQFF. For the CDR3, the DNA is TGTGCCAGCAGCCCCTTCCCCCCCCCGACCGCGGGGGATGAGCAGTTCTTC.

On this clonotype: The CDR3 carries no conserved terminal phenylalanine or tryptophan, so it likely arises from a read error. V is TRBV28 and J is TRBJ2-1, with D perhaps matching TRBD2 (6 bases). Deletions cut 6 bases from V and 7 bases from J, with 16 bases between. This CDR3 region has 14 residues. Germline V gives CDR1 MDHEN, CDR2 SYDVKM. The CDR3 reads CASSRWGLGNEQFS. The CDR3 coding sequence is TGTGCCAGCAGCCGTTGGGGACTCGGGAATGAGCAGTTCTCC.

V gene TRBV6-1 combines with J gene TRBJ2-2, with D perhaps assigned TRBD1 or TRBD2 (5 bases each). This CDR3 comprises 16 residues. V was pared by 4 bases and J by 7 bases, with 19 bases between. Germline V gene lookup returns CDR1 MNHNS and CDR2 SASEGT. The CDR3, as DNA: TGTGCCAGCAGTGTCGAGGGGCTAGCAAGGGACGGGGAGCTGTTTTTT. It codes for CASSVEGLARDGELFF.

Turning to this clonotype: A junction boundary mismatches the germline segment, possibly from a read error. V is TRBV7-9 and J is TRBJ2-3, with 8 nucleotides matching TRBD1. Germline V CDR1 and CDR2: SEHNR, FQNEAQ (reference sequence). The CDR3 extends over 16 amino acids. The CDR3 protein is CTSSYIPGQGTDTQYF. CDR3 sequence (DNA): TGTACCAGCAGCTACATACCGGGACAGGGCACAGATACGCAGTATTTT.

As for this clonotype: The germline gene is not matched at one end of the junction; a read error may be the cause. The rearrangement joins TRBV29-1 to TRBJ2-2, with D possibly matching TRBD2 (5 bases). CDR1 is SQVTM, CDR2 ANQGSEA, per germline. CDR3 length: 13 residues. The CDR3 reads CSARIGNTGELFF. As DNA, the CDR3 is TGCAGCGCGCGGATAGGGAACACCGGGGAACTGTTTTTT.

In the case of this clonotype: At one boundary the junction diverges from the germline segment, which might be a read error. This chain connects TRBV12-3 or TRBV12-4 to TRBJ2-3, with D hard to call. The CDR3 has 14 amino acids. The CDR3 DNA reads TGTGCAAGCAGTTTATGGGTCAGCACAGATACGCAGTATTTT. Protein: CASSLWVSTDTQYF.

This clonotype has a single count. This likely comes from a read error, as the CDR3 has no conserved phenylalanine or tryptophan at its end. CDR3 sequence reads: CSVPPLASYNEQFI. The CDR3 coding sequence is TGCAGCGTCCCCCCACTAGCGTCGTACAATGAGCAGTTCATC. This rearrangement joins TRBV29-1 to TRBJ2-1; 7 bases fit TRBD2. Germline V gene sequence: CDR1 SQVTM, CDR2 ANQGSEA. The CDR3 consists of 14 residues. V trimming: 6 bases; J trimming: 4 bases; junction bases outside the gene matches: 9.

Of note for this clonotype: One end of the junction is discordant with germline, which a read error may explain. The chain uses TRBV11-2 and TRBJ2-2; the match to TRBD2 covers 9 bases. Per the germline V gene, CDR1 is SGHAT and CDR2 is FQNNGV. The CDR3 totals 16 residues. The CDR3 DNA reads TGTGCTAGCAGCAGACTAGCGGTAGTAGGCACCAGGGAGCTGCTTTTT. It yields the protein CASSRLAVVGTRELLF.